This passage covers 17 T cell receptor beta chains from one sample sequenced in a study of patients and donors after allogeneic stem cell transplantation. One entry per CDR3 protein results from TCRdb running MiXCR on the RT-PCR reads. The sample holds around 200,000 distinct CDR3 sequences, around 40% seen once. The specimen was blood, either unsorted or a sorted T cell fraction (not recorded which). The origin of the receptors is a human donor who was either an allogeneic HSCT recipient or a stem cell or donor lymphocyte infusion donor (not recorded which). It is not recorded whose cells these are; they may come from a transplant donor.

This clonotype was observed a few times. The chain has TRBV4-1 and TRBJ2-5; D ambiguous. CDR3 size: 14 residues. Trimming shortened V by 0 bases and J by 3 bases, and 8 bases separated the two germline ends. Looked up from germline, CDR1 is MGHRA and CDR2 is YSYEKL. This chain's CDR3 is CASSQDLAEETQYF. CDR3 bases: TGCGCCAGCAGCCAAGATCTGGCGGAAGAGACCCAGTACTTC.

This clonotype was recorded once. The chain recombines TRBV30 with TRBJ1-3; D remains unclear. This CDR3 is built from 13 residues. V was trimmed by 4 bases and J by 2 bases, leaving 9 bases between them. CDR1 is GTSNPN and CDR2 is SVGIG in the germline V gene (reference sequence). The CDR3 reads CAWITRTGNTIYF. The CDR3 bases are TGTGCCTGGATAACACGGACTGGAAACACCATATATTTT.

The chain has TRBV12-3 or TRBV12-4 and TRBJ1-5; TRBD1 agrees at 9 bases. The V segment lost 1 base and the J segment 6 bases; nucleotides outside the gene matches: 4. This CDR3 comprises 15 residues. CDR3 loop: CASSLEDRGFQPQHF. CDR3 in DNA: TGTGCCAGCAGTTTAGAGGACAGGGGCTTTCAGCCCCAGCATTTT.

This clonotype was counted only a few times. CDR3 sequence: CTPLAGDHTDTQYF. CDR3 in DNA: TGCACCCCACTAGCGGGGGACCACACAGATACGCAGTATTTT. The V call is TRBV20-1, the J call TRBJ2-3; 11 positions agree with TRBD2. CDR1 is DFQATT and CDR2 is SNEGSKA in the germline V gene (reference sequence). The CDR3 has 14 amino acids.

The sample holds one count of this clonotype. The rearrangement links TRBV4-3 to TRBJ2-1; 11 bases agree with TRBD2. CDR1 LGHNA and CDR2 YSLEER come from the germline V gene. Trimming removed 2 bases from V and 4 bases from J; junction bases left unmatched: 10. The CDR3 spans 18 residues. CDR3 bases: TGCGCCAGCAGCCAAATAGCGGGGGGGCCTGTCTCTTACAATGAGCAGTTCTTC. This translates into CASSQIAGGPVSYNEQFF.

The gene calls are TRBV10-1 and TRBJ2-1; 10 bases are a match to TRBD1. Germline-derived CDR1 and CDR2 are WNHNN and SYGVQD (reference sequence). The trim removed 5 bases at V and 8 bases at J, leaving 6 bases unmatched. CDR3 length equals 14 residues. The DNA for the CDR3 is TGCGCCAGCAGTAGACAGGGGGCGAATTATGAGCAGTTCTTC. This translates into CASSRQGANYEQFF.

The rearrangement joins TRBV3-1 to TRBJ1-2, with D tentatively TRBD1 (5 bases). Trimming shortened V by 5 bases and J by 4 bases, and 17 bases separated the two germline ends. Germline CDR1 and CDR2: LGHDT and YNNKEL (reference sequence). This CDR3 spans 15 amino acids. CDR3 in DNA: TGTGCCAGCAGCTCGGGGGTTCTCAAGGGCTATGGCTACACCTTC. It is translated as CASSSGVLKGYGYTF.

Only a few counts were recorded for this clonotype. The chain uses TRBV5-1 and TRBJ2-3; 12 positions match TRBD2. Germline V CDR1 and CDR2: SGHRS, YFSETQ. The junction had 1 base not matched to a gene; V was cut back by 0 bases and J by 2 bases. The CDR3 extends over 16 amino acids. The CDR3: CASSLGLAGATDTQYF. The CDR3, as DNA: TGCGCCAGCAGCTTGGGACTAGCGGGGGCCACAGATACGCAGTATTTT.

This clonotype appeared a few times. CDR3 DNA sequence: TGTGCCAGCAGCTCCGGGGGGGGAAGGACAGGCGGCTACACCTTC. This sequence encodes CASSSGGGRTGGYTF. V is TRBV7-6 and J is TRBJ1-2; 7 bases fit TRBD1. The V and J ends lost 4 bases and 8 bases, in that order; junction bases with no gene match: 13. This CDR3 spans 15 amino acids. The germline gives CDR1 SGHVS, CDR2 FNYEAQ.

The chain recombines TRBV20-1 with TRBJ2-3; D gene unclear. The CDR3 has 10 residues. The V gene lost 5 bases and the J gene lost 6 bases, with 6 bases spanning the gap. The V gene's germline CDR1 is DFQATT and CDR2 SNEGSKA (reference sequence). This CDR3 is CSAPGDTQYF. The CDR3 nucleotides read TGCAGTGCTCCCGGGGATACGCAGTATTTT.

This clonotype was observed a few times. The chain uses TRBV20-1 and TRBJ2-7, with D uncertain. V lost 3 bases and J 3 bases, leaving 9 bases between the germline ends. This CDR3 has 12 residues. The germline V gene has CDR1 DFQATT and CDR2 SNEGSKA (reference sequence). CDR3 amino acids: CSARVGLYEQYF. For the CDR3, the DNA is TGCAGTGCTAGGGTAGGGCTCTACGAGCAGTACTTC.

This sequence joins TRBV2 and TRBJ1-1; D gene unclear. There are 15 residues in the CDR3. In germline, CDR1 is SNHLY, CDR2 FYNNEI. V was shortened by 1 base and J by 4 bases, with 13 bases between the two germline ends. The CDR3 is CASSEVGIRGTEAFF. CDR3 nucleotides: TGTGCCAGCAGTGAAGTAGGGATTCGGGGCACTGAAGCTTTCTTT.

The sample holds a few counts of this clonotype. This CDR3 reads CASRVQGRNTEAFF. The CDR3 DNA reads as TGCGCCAGCAGGGTACAGGGGCGGAACACTGAAGCTTTCTTT. The chain joins TRBV5-1 to TRBJ1-1; TRBD1 aligns across 7 bases. Trimming took 5 bases from V and 1 from J; bases not matched to a gene: 5. The V gene's germline CDR1 is SGHRS and CDR2 YFSETQ. This CDR3 is built from 14 residues.

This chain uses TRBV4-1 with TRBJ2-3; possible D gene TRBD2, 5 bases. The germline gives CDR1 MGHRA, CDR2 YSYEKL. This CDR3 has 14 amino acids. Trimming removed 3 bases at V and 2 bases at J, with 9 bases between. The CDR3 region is CASSHIAPTDTQYF. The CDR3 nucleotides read TGCGCCAGCAGCCATATAGCGCCCACAGATACGCAGTATTTT.

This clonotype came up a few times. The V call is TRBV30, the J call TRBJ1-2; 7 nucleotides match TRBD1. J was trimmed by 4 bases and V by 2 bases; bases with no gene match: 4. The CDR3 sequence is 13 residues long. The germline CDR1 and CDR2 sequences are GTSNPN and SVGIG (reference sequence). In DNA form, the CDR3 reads TGTGCCTGGAGTCTGTGGGACAGCTATGGCTACACCTTC. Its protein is CAWSLWDSYGYTF.

CDR3 bases: TGTGCCAGCAGCTCCCCGGGAGGGACATATGGCTACACCTTC. Its protein product is CASSSPGGTYGYTF. The rearrangement links TRBV11-2 to TRBJ1-2; a possible D gene is TRBD1 (6 bases). Trimming took 4 bases from V and 5 from J, leaving 14 bases between them. This CDR3 region has 14 residues. CDR1 is SGHAT, CDR2 FQNNGV, per germline.

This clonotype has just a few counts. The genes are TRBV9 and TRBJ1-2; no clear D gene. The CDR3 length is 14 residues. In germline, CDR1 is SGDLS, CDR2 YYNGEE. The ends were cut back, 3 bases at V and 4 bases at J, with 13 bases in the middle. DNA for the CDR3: TGTGCCAGCAGCGCCACCGGACGGTTCTATGGCTACACCTTC. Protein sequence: CASSATGRFYGYTF.